This T cell receptor (beta chain) was captured by sequencing in a study of T-cell memory formation after mild COVID-19. A few counts support this clonotype. Via MiXCR, TCRdb re-called the 5' RACE reads, giving one row per CDR3 protein. The sample lists almost 550,000 distinct CDR3 sequences, about 20% occurring once. This CDR3 spans 16 amino acids. Germline V gene data show CDR1 as LGHDT and CDR2 as YNNKEL (reference sequence). After removal of 6 bases from V and 5 bases from J, the junction contained 11 bases not matched to a gene. The rearrangement uses TRBV3-1 and TRBJ2-1; 9 bases match TRBD1. The receptor was isolated from an adult woman who had mild COVID-19 (a few samples of this study predate the infection). Cell type and time point are not known. The sample comprised PBMCs or a T cell subset sorted from them (not recorded which). The CDR3 coding sequence is TGTGCCAGCAGATCCTCCGGGACAGGGAGCCACAATGAGCAGTTCTTC. It translates to CASRSSGTGSHNEQFF.